This TCR beta chain was found in a study of neurological immune-mediated disorders. Study-level findings and limits: None of the CDR3 amino acid sequences found in expanded clones was shared across subjects. This suggests that the TCR-beta repertoires were private in all groups. The most TCR clonal expansion was seen in HTLV-1-associated myelopathy, and the least was seen in multiple sclerosis, which fell below healthy controls.

For the unsorted libraries, 2 million PBMCs stored at -80 C served as input. The team produced cDNA through 5'RACE using 10-nucleotide random UMIs. TCRdb called the 5' RACE reads again in MiXCR, with one record for every CDR3 protein. The table shows 57,000 or so distinct CDR3 sequences, with about 10% occurring only once. This CDR3 has 12 residues. Trimming cost V 6 bases and J 9 bases, with 12 bases left between them. This clonotype appeared many times. The antigen remains unidentified. This chain links TRBV12-3 or TRBV12-4 with TRBJ1-5; no definite D call. This sequence was found in a man in his 60s in good health. The sequenced sample was PBMCs. The chain's CDR3 is CASSRPSGPQHF. CDR3 sequence (DNA): TGTGCCAGCAGCCGGCCATCGGGGCCCCAGCATTTT.